The 13 T cell receptor beta chains reported below all come from one sample, sequenced in a study of blood T cells in healthy people across ages. A sample-barcoded 5' primer and a J-beta primer mix were used in a second PCR of roughly 6 to 12 cycles. TCRdb re-called the 5' RACE reads through MiXCR, storing one row per CDR3 protein. Found here are 710,000 or so distinct CDR3 sequences, less than 40% of them singletons; the top ten hold less than 20%. Sequenced material: blood. Source of these receptors: a woman at least 80 years old in good health.

There are a few counts of this clonotype. The V gene is TRBV18, the J gene TRBJ1-4; D is unresolved. The CDR3 length is 16 residues. V dropped 1 base and J dropped 2 bases, with 11 bases sitting between them. Germline V gene data show CDR1 as KGHSH and CDR2 as LQKENI. CDR3 loop: CASSPRCGKTNEKLFF. DNA of the CDR3: TGTGCCAGCTCACCACGATGCGGGAAGACTAATGAAAAACTGTTTTTT.

Turning to this clonotype: Being one base from a much bigger clone, this may be a read error. This rearrangement joins TRBV13 to TRBJ2-5, with D possibly TRBD1 on 6 matching bases. The end of the DNA is better explained by TRBJ2-7, so the J call may be wrong. The CDR3 spans 15 residues. Germline V CDR1 and CDR2: PRHDT, FYEKMQ (reference sequence). The CDR3 DNA is TGTGCCAACAGCTTAGCCCCGGACAGCGACTACGAGCAGTACTTC. It is translated as CANSLAPDSDYEQYF.

This rearrangement joins TRBV6-5 to TRBJ1-4; D not resolved. The CDR3 has 14 residues. V lost 5 bases to trimming and J lost 7 bases, with 14 bases between them. Germline CDR1 and CDR2: MNHEY and SVGAGI. The chain's CDR3 is CASSRSYTGEKLFF. DNA of the CDR3: TGTGCCAGCAGTCGAAGCTATACTGGTGAAAAACTGTTTTTT.

This clonotype has a handful of counts. A much bigger clone sits one base away, suggesting this may be a read error. The chain links TRBV5-8 to TRBJ2-1, with D possibly being TRBD1 (8 bases). The J call is in doubt because the DNA end fits TRBJ2-7 better. The germline gives CDR1 SGHTS, CDR2 YDEGEE. This CDR3 is built from 16 residues. As DNA, the CDR3 is TGTGCCAGCAGCTTGGACAGGGGGGGCTCCTACAATGAGCAGTACTTC. This codes for CASSLDRGGSYNEQYF.

This clonotype was detected many times. The chain joins TRBV6-5 to TRBJ2-6; 10 bases are shared with TRBD1. Germline V gene data show CDR1 as MNHEY and CDR2 as SVGAGI. With 2 bases clipped from V and 0 bases from J, the junction kept 7 bases outside the gene matches. The CDR3 length is 19 residues. CDR3 nucleotide sequence: TGTGCCAGCAGTTACGGGACAGGGGTCCCCAACTCTGGGGCCAACGTCCTGACTTTC. It is translated as CASSYGTGVPNSGANVLTF.

To note about this clonotype: This may be a read error, as it is one base from a much larger clone. V and J are TRBV12-3 or TRBV12-4 and TRBJ1-2; a possible D gene is TRBD1 (6 bases). There are 14 residues in the CDR3. The CDR3 reads CVSSFNRVEYGYTF. In DNA form, the CDR3 reads TGTGTCAGCAGTTTTAACAGGGTGGAGTATGGCTACACCTTC.

The chain recombines TRBV7-8 with TRBJ1-6; 9 bases fit TRBD1. The V and J ends lost 2 bases and 10 bases, in that order; junction bases with no gene match: 9. CDR3 length: 16 residues. The germline V gene has CDR1 SGHVS and CDR2 FQNEAQ. The DNA for the CDR3 is TGTGCCAGCAGCTTAAGCCCGGGACAGGGTAACTCACCCCTCCACTTT. Its protein is CASSLSPGQGNSPLHF. Combining the CDR3 with reference TRBV7-8 and TRBJ1-6 gives the whole variable domain GAGVSQSPRYKVAKRGQDVALRCDPISGHVSLFWYQQALGQGPEFLTYFQNEAQLDKSGLPSDRFFAERPEGSVSTLKIQRTQQEDSAVYLCASSLSPGQGNSPLHFGNGTRLTVT.

This clonotype was observed at least ten times. The chain has TRBV7-9 and TRBJ2-7, with 9 positions matching TRBD2. CDR3 length: 12 amino acids. The germline CDR1 and CDR2 sequences are SEHNR and FQNEAQ (reference sequence). J was trimmed by 5 bases and V by 8 bases; bases with no gene match: 4. This CDR3 reads CASGLAKNEQYF. DNA for the CDR3: TGTGCCAGCGGACTAGCGAAAAACGAGCAGTACTTC.

The V and J genes are TRBV5-4 and TRBJ2-7; D is possibly TRBD1 or TRBD2 (5 bases each). The CDR3 extends over 13 amino acids. V was trimmed by 4 bases and J by 2 bases, leaving 10 bases between them. Germline V lookup: CDR1 SGHNT, CDR2 YYREEE (reference sequence). CDR3 sequence (DNA): TGTGCCAGCAGCGGGGACGGACCCTACGAGCAGTACTTC. It yields the protein CASSGDGPYEQYF.

The gene calls are TRBV27 and TRBJ2-7, with 8 bases lining up with TRBD2. The V and J ends lost 6 bases and 3 bases, in that order; junction bases with no gene match: 19. Per the germline V gene, CDR1 is MNHEY and CDR2 is SMNVEV (reference sequence). This CDR3 region has 18 residues. Here the CDR3 reads CASSSARTGTRTLYEQYF. The CDR3 DNA sequence: TGTGCCAGCAGCTCGGCCCGAACGGGGACTAGAACACTCTACGAGCAGTACTTC.

This sequence joins TRBV2 and TRBJ2-1; D is undetermined. This CDR3 comprises 15 residues. In germline, CDR1 is SNHLY, CDR2 FYNNEI. Trimming shortened V by 4 bases and J by 6 bases, and 16 bases separated the two germline ends. CDR3 DNA: TGTGCCAGCAGTGTGGAGTATCTAGGGCCCAATGAGCAGTTCTTC. Protein sequence: CASSVEYLGPNEQFF. Together with reference TRBV2 and TRBJ2-1, the CDR3 gives the full variable domain: EPEVTQTPSHQVTQMGQEVILRCVPISNHLYFYWYRQILGQKVEFLVSFYNNEISEKSEIFDDQFSVERPDGSNFTLKIRSTKLEDSAMYFCASSVEYLGPNEQFFGPGTRLTVL.

CDR3 loop: CASSHNNDGQGLYEQYF. CDR3 in DNA: TGTGCCAGCAGTCATAATAACGACGGACAGGGGCTTTACGAGCAGTACTTC. J is TRBJ2-5 and V is TRBV9; TRBD1 matches at 9 bases. The J call is doubtful: the DNA matches TRBJ2-7 better. The CDR3 has 17 residues. Per the germline V gene, CDR1 is SGDLS and CDR2 is YYNGEE.

Of note for this clonotype: One end of the junction fails to match germline, which may point to a read error. The chain uses TRBV7-3 and TRBJ1-4; TRBD1 aligns across 7 bases. The CDR3 has 14 residues. Germline values: CDR1 SGHTA, CDR2 FQGTGA. CDR3 coding DNA: TGTGCCAGCTATCCAGACAGGGAATCTGAAAAACGGTTTTTT. Translation gives CASYPDRESEKRFF.